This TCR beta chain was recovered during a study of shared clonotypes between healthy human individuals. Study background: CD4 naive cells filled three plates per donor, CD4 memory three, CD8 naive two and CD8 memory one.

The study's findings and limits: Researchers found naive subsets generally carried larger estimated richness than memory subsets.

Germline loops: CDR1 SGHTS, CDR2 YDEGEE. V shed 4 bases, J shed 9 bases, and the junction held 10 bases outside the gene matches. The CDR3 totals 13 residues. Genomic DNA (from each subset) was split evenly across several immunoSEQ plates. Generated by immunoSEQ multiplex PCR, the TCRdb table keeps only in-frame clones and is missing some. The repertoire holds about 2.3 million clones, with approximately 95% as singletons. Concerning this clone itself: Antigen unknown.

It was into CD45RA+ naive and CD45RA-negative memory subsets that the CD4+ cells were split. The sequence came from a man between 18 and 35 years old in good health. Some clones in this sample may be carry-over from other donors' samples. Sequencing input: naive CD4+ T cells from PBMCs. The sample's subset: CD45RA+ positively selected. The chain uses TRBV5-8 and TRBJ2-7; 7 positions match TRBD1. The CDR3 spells CASSRDRLLGQYF. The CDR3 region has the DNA TGTGCCAGCAGCCGGGACAGACTATTGGGGCAGTACTTC.